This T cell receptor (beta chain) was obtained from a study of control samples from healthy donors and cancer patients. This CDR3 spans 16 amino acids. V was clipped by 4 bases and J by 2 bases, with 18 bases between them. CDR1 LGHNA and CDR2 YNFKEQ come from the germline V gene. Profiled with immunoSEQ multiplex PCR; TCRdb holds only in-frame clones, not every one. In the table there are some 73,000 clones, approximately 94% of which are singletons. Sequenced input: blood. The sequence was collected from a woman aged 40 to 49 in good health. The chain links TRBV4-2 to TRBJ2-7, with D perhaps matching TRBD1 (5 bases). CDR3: CASSLRGAQGAYEQYF. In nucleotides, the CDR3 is TGTGCCAGCAGCCTCCGAGGCGCGCAAGGGGCCTACGAGCAGTACTTC.